This TCR beta chain was retrieved from a study of cytomegalovirus exposure and HLA in healthy donors. CDR1 and CDR2 (germline): LNHDA, SQIVND (reference sequence). The CDR3 totals 16 residues. J lost 5 bases, V lost 1 base, and 6 bases had no gene match. Generated by immunoSEQ multiplex PCR, the TCRdb table keeps only in-frame clones and is missing some. The data hold about 240,000 clones, with around 86% observed a single time. Sequencing input: PBMCs. The gene calls are TRBV19 and TRBJ2-2; 8 nucleotides match TRBD2. The sequence came from a woman aged 25-40 years in good health and CMV-seropositive. In DNA form, the CDR3 reads TGTGCCAGTAGTATAGCGGGAGGGCGACGAACCGGGGAGCTGTTTTTT. Translated, it gives CASSIAGGRRTGELFF. Based on the CDR3 plus reference TRBV19 and TRBJ2-2, the full variable domain is DGGITQSPKYLFRKEGQNVTLSCEQNLNHDAMYWYRQDPGQGLRLIYYSQIVNDFQKGDIAEGYSVSREKKESFPLTVTSAQKNPTAFYLCASSIAGGRRTGELFFGEGSRLTVL.